Given below is one TCR beta chain in context. This specimen comes from a study of blood T cell repertoires in COVID-19. As for the study in general: From the United States, Italy and Spain came samples of acute and convalescent COVID-19. The analysed material was cDNA or gDNA that came from T cells, B-cell-depleted T cells, or PBMCs.

Germline assignment: CDR1 MGHRA and CDR2 YSYEKL. J lost 11 bases, V lost 5 bases, and 16 bases had no gene match. This CDR3 contains 15 residues. As originally analysed: From reference gene primer amplification, estimates of nucleated cell counts were derived. TCRdb keeps only in-frame clones here, not all; method: immunoSEQ multiplex PCR. V, J and clone size reflect that table, while D and trimming were determined from the DNA. Among approximately 170,000 clones, 80% to 85% were seen once, and the ten largest hold about 2.7%. The rearrangement uses TRBV4-1 and TRBJ1-1; 8 bases are a match to TRBD1. The sequenced sample consisted of peripheral blood. The sequence was collected from a human donor with acute or convalescent COVID-19. The donor label of this sample is uncertain. CDR3: CASSSPDRALAGAFF. CDR3 nucleotides: TGCGCCAGCAGCTCTCCGGACAGGGCCCTCGCGGGGGCTTTCTTT.